The clone carrying this TCR beta chain is large. The data are from a study of blood T cell repertoires in COVID-19. Study details: Nucleic acid was either cDNA or gDNA, and it came from T cells, B-cell-depleted T cells, or PBMCs.

Sequencing was performed with immunoSEQ multiplex PCR; in TCRdb, only in-frame clones are kept and a portion is missing. The data contain 26,000 or so clones, around 90% of them seen just once; the ten biggest clones take up under 6%. The J segment lost 2 bases and the V segment lost 7 bases, leaving 18 bases of the junction unmatched. This CDR3 has 19 residues. The germline gives CDR1 MDHEN, CDR2 SYDVKM. The specimen was peripheral blood. This chain connects TRBV28 to TRBJ1-5; 9 bases agree with TRBD1. This clonotype originated in a man between 60 and 70 years old with active COVID-19. CDR3 sequence reads: CASNLHSDRGMWGNQPQHF. As DNA, the CDR3 is TGTGCCAGCAACCTTCACTCGGACAGGGGAATGTGGGGCAATCAGCCCCAGCATTTT.